This is a list of T cell receptor beta chains from one sample in a study of shared clonotypes between healthy human individuals. Data came from immunoSEQ multiplex PCR; TCRdb stores just in-frame clones and leaves some out. The data contain more than 1.2 million clones, 98% of them singletons. Sequences were obtained from naive CD4+ T cells sorted from blood. These receptors came from a man under 40 in good health. The CDR3 runs from the conserved cysteine through the conserved F or W. D genes are given only for firm matches. Size tells how often a clone was seen (once, few, many) or the class of an expanded clone, and some rows leave it out.

d_call,v_call,clone_size,j_call,cdr3_aa,cdr3_nt
-,TRBV7-3,-,TRBJ2-1,CASSLRLGPYNEQFF,TGTGCCAGCAGCTTAAGACTGGGCCCATACAATGAGCAGTTCTTC
-,TRBV19,once,TRBJ2-5,CASKKRDQETQYF,TGTGCCAGTAAAAAGAGAGACCAAGAGACCCAGTACTTC
-,TRBV5-1,once,TRBJ2-1,CASSLEVYNEQFF,TGCGCCAGCAGCTTGGAGGTTTACAATGAGCAGTTCTTC
-,TRBV5-1,-,TRBJ1-1,CASSLAKGSMNTEAFF,TGCGCCAGCAGCTTGGCGAAGGGGTCCATGAACACTGAAGCTTTCTTT
TRBD1,TRBV5-4,-,TRBJ1-5,CATSQGAQNQPQHF,TGTGCCACCTCGCAGGGGGCGCAGAATCAGCCCCAGCATTTT
-,TRBV9,-,TRBJ2-6,CASSDAPLRAAVAGANVLTF,TGTGCCAGCAGCGACGCTCCTCTACGGGCAGCGGTGGCCGGGGCCAACGTCCTGACTTTC
-,TRBV6-6,-,TRBJ2-3,CASSYYTRGSTDTQYF,TGTGCCAGCAGTTACTATACGCGGGGCAGCACAGATACGCAGTATTTT
TRBD2,TRBV7-8,-,TRBJ2-3,CASSPRLAGPELDTQYF,TGTGCCAGCAGCCCGCGACTAGCGGGTCCGGAGTTAGATACGCAGTATTTT
TRBD2,TRBV29-1,-,TRBJ2-1,CSVQQSSGSRSNEQFF,TGCAGCGTTCAACAGTCTAGCGGGAGTCGTTCCAATGAGCAGTTCTTC
-,TRBV5-1,-,TRBJ1-2,CASSLVAGGSGYTF,TGCGCCAGCAGCTTGGTAGCAGGAGGAAGTGGCTACACCTTC
-,TRBV5-1,-,TRBJ2-1,CASSWAQGTYNEQFF,TGCGCCAGCAGCTGGGCCCAGGGTACCTACAATGAGCAGTTCTTC
-,TRBV14,-,TRBJ2-7,CASGGNNYEQYF,TGTGCCAGTGGGGGCAACAACTACGAGCAGTACTTC
-,TRBV29-1,-,TRBJ2-5,CSVEDRQASLETQYF,TGCAGCGTTGAAGATCGGCAGGCCTCCCTAGAGACCCAGTACTTC
-,TRBV29-1,-,TRBJ2-6,CSVHTPSGVGANVLTF,TGCAGCGTACACACACCCTCAGGGGTTGGGGCCAACGTCCTGACTTTC
-,TRBV28,-,TRBJ2-7,CASTPDARHGPEQYF,TGTGCCAGCACCCCCGACGCGCGACACGGCCCCGAGCAGTACTTC
-,TRBV6-5,-,TRBJ2-1,CASSYGVVLDEQFF,TGTGCCAGCAGTTACGGTGTGGTACTCGATGAGCAGTTCTTC
-,TRBV27,-,TRBJ1-1,CASSPLSFGGGGTEAFF,TGTGCCAGCAGTCCCCTTTCGTTCGGAGGAGGGGGGACTGAAGCTTTCTTT
-,TRBV9,-,TRBJ2-3,CASSVGGRRTGRVDTQYF,TGTGCCAGCAGCGTAGGGGGGAGGAGGACAGGCAGGGTTGATACGCAGTATTTT
TRBD1,TRBV7-8,once,TRBJ2-7,CASRKFPGTATYYEQYF,TGTGCCAGCAGAAAATTCCCCGGGACAGCGACATACTACGAGCAGTACTTC
-,TRBV14,-,TRBJ2-1,CASSQVSGWSRNEQFF,TGTGCCAGCAGCCAAGTTTCAGGTTGGAGCCGTAATGAGCAGTTCTTC
-,TRBV6-5,-,TRBJ2-3,CASSYAGPDTQYF,TGTGCCAGCAGTTACGCGGGACCAGATACGCAGTATTTT
-,TRBV5-6,-,TRBJ2-2,CASSWGLTPEGGELFF,TGTGCCAGCAGCTGGGGACTCACCCCGGAGGGAGGGGAGCTGTTTTTT
-,TRBV28,few,TRBJ2-5,CASRLTQEFQETQYF,TGTGCCAGCAGGCTAACACAGGAATTCCAAGAGACCCAGTACTTC